This TCR beta chain was identified during a study of a mutant IDH1 vaccine in newly diagnosed glioma. Study background: It was radiotherapy, temozolomide, or both that patients received previously, with most receiving both. Visits V12 and V13 fell at weeks 35 and 47, respectively.

Time point described: week 35, safety follow-up. Each dose of the vaccine consisted of 300 ug of mutant IDH1 20-mer peptide, with topical imiquimod. Newly diagnosed WHO grade 3 or 4 IDH1-mutant, ATRX-lost astrocytomas were identified in the donors. The CDR3 totals 12 residues. Trimming stripped 1 base from V and 4 bases from J, with 7 bases between. Germline CDR1 and CDR2: GTSNPN and SVGIG (reference sequence). The protocol was immunoSEQ multiplex PCR, while the TCRdb copy is restricted to in-frame clones and leaves out a portion. The sample comprises 65,000 to 85,000 clones, around 84% of which are singletons, and 2% rests with the top ten. On this clone: Its antigen is currently unknown.

The clonotype comes from a man aged 30 to 45 with glioma. The source material was PBMCs, sampled from a glioma patient whose treatment included an IDH1 peptide vaccine. The chain couples TRBV30 to TRBJ2-5, with D hard to call. CDR3 residues: CAWSAAGETQYF. DNA for the CDR3: TGTGCCTGGAGTGCGGCTGGAGAGACCCAGTACTTC.